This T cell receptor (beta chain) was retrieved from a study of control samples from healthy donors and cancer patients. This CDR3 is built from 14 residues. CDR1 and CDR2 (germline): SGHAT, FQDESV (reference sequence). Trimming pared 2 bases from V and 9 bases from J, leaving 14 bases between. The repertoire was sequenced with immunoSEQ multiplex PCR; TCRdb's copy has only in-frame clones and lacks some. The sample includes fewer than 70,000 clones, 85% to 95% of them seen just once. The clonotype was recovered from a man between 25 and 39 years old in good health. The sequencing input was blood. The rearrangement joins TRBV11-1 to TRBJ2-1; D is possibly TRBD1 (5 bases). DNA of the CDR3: TGTGCCAGCAGCTTATACGGTGGCCAGGGTGAGCAGTTCTTC. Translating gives CASSLYGGQGEQFF.